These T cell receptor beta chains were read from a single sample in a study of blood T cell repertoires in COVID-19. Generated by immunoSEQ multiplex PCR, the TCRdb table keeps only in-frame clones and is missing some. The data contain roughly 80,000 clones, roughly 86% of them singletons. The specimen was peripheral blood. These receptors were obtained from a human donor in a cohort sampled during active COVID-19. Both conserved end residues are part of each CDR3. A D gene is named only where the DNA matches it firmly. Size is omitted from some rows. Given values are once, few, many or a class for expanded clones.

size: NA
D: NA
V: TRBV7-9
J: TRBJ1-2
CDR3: CASSAPGVLNYGYTF
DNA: TGTGCCAGCAGCGCCCCAGGGGTCTTGAACTATGGCTACACCTTC

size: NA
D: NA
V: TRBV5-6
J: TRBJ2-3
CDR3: CASRVEGPDTQYF
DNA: TGTGCCAGCAGGGTCGAGGGTCCAGATACGCAGTATTTT

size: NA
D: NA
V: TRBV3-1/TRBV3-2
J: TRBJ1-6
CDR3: CASSHLPGSANNSPLHF
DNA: TGTGCCAGCAGCCACCTCCCAGGGTCTGCGAATAATTCACCCCTCCACTTT

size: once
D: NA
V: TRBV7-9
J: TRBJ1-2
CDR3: CASSSTGSYGYTF
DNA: TGTGCCAGCAGCTCAACAGGGTCCTATGGCTACACCTTC

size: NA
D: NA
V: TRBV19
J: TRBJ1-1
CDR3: CAISERRQEAFF
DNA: TGTGCCATCTCGGAACGGCGGCAGGAAGCTTTCTTT

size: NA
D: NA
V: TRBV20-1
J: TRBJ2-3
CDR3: CSASSTYRARTDTQYF
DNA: TGCAGTGCGAGTTCCACCTACAGGGCCCGCACAGATACGCAGTATTTT

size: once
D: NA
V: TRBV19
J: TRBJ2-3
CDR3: CASSIPRGTSTDTQYF
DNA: TGTGCCAGTAGTATCCCACGGGGAACTAGCACAGATACGCAGTATTTT

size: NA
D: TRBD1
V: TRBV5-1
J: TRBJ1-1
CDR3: CASRRQGPEAFF
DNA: TGCGCCAGCAGACGACAGGGTCCTGAAGCTTTCTTT

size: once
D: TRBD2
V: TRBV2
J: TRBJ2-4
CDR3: CASNPLAGFSNIQYF
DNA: TGTGCCAGCAACCCACTAGCGGGGTTCTCAAACATTCAGTACTTC

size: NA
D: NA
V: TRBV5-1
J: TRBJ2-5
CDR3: CASSLGAASRETQYF
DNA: TGCGCCAGCAGCTTGGGGGCTGCATCTCGAGAGACCCAGTACTTC

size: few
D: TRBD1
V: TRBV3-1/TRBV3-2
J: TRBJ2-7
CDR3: CASSQNGQGKDLYF
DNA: TGTGCCAGCAGCCAAAACGGACAGGGAAAGGACTTATACTTC

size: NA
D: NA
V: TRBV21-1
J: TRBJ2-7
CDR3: CASSPRDRAPSEQYF
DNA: TGTGCCAGCAGCCCTCGGGACAGGGCCCCGAGCGAGCAGTACTTC

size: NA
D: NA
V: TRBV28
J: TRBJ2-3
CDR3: CASIRQAPPDTQYF
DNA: TGTGCCAGTATCAGACAGGCGCCCCCAGATACGCAGTATTTT

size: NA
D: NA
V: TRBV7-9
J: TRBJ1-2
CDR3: CASSFGPQGNYGYTF
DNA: TGTGCCAGCAGCTTCGGGCCCCAGGGAAACTATGGCTACACCTTC

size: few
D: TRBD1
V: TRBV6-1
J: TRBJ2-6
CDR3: CASDVTGSGANVLTF
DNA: TGTGCCAGCGACGTGACAGGGTCTGGGGCCAACGTCCTGACTTTC

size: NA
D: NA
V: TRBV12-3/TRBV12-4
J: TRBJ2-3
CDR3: CASSIGETDTQYF
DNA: TGTGCCAGCAGTATCGGGGAGACAGATACGCAGTATTTT

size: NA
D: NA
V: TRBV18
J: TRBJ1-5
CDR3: CASSPRQLNQPQHF
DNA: TGTGCCAGCTCACCGAGACAACTCAATCAGCCCCAGCATTTT

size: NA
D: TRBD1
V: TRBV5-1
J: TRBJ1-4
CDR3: CASSSFGQGTEKLFF
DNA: TGCGCCAGCAGCTCCTTTGGACAGGGGACCGAAAAACTGTTTTTT